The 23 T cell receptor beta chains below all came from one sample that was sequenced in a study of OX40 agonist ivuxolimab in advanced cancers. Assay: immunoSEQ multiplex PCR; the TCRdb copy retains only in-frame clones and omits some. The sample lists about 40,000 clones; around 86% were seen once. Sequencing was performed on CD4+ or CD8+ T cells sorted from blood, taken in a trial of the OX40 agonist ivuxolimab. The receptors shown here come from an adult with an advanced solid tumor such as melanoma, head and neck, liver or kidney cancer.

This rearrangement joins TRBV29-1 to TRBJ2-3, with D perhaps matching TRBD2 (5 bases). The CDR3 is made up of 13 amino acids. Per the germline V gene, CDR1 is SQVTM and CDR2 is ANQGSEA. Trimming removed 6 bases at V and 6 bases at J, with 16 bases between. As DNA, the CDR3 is TGCAGCGTGGACGGCGGGCTTTGGGATACGCAGTATTTT. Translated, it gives CSVDGGLWDTQYF.

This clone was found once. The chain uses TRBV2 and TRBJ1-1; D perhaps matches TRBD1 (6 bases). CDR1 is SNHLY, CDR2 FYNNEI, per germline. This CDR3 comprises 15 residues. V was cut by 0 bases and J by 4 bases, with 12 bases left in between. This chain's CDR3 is CASSEAQGGGTEAFF. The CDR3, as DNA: TGTGCCAGCAGTGAAGCGCAGGGAGGGGGCACTGAAGCTTTCTTT. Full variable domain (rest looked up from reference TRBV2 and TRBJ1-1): EPEVTQTPSHQVTQMGQEVILRCVPISNHLYFYWYRQILGQKVEFLVSFYNNEISEKSEIFDDQFSVERPDGSNFTLKIRSTKLEDSAMYFCASSEAQGGGTEAFFGQGTRLTVV.

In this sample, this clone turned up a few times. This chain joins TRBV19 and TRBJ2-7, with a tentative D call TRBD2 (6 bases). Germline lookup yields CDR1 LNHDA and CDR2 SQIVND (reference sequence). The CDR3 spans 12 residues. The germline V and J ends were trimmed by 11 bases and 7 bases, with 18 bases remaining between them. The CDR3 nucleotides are TGTGCCGTATCGGGGGAGGCGGGGGAGCAGTACTTC. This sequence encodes CAVSGEAGEQYF. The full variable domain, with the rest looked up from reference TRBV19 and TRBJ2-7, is DGGITQSPKYLFRKEGQNVTLSCEQNLNHDAMYWYRQDPGQGLRLIYYSQIVNDFQKGDIAEGYSVSREKKESFPLTVTSAQKNPTAFYLCAVSGEAGEQYFGPGTRLTVT.

The DNA for the CDR3 is TGTGCCAGCAGGCATTGGACGACCGGGGAGCTGTTTTTT. Protein product: CASRHWTTGELFF. This chain connects TRBV25-1 to TRBJ2-2, with D uncertain. Germline values: CDR1 MGHDK, CDR2 SYGVNS. V dropped 6 bases and J dropped 5 bases, with 10 bases sitting between them. The CDR3 contains 13 residues.

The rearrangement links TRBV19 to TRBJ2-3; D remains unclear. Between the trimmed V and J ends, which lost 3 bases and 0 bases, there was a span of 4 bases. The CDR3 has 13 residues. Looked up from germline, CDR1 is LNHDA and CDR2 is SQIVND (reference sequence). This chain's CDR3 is CASSMYSTDTQYF. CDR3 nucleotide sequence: TGTGCCAGTAGTATGTACAGCACAGATACGCAGTATTTT. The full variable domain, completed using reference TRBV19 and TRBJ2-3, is DGGITQSPKYLFRKEGQNVTLSCEQNLNHDAMYWYRQDPGQGLRLIYYSQIVNDFQKGDIAEGYSVSREKKESFPLTVTSAQKNPTAFYLCASSMYSTDTQYFGPGTRLTVL.

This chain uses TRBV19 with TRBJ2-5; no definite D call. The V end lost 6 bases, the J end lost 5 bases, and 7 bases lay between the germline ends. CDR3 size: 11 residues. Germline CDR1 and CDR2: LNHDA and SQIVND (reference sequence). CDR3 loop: CASSRGETQYF. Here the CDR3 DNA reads TGTGCCAGTAGCCGTGGGGAGACCCAGTACTTC.

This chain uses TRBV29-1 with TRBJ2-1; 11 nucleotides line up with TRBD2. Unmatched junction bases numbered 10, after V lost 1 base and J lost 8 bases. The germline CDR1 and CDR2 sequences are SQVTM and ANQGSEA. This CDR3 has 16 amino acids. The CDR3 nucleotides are TGCAGCGTTGAAGGCTTTAGGGGACTAGCGGCTGATGAGCAGTTCTTC. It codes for CSVEGFRGLAADEQFF.

The CDR3 region is CASSEPPSGEQFF. The DNA of the CDR3 is TGTGCCAGCAGTGAACCGCCCTCGGGGGAGCAGTTCTTC. The chain carries TRBV2 and TRBJ2-1, with D maybe TRBD2 (5 bases). CDR3 length: 13 residues. V was clipped by 2 bases and J by 10 bases, with 12 bases between them. CDR1 and CDR2 (germline): SNHLY, FYNNEI.

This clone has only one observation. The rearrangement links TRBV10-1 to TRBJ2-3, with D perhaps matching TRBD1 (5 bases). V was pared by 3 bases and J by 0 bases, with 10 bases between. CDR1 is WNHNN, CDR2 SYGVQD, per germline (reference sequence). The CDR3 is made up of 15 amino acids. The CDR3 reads CASSDSGSSTDTQYF. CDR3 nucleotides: TGCGCCAGCAGTGACTCAGGGTCGAGCACAGATACGCAGTATTTT.

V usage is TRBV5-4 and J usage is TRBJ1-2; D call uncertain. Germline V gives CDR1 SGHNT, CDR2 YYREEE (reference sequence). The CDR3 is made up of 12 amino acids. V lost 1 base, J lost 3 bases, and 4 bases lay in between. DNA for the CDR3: TGTGCCAGCAGCTTGACAGACTATGGCTACACCTTC. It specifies CASSLTDYGYTF.

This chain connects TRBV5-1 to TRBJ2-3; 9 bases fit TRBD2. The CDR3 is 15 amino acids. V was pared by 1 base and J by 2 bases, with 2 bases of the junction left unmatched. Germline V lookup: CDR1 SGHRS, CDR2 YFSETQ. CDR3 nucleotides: TGCGCCAGCAGCTTGCTAGCGGGGATCACAGATACGCAGTATTTT. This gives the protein CASSLLAGITDTQYF.

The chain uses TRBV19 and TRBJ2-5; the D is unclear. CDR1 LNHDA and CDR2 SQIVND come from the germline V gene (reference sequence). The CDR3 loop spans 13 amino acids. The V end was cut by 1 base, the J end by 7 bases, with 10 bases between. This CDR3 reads CASSIGVSGTQYF. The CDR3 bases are TGTGCCAGTAGTATAGGAGTCTCTGGGACCCAGTACTTC.

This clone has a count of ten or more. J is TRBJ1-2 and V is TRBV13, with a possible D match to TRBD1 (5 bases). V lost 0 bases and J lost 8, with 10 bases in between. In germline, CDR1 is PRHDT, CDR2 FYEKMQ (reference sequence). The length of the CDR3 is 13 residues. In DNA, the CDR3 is TGTGCCAGCAGCTTAGGAAGGGGCGTCGGCTACACCTTC. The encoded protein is CASSLGRGVGYTF.

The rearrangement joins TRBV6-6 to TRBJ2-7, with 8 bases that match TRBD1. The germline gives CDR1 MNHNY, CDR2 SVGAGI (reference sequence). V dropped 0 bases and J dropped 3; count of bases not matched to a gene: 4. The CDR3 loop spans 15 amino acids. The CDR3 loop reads CASSYSGDRSYEQYF. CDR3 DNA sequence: TGTGCCAGCAGTTACTCTGGGGACAGGAGCTACGAGCAGTACTTC.

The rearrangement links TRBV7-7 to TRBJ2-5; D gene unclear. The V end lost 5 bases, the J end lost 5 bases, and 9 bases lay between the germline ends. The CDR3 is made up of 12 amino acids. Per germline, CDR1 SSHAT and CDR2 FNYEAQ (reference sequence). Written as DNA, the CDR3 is TGTGCCAGCAGCCATTTGGGGGAGACCCAGTACTTC. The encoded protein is CASSHLGETQYF.

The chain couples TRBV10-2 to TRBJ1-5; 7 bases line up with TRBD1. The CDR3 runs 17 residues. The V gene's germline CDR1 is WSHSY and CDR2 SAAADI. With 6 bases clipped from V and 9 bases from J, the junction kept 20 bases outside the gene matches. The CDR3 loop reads CASRASGGIESLRPQHF. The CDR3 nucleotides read TGCGCCAGCAGAGCCTCAGGGGGAATCGAATCTCTCAGGCCCCAGCATTTT.

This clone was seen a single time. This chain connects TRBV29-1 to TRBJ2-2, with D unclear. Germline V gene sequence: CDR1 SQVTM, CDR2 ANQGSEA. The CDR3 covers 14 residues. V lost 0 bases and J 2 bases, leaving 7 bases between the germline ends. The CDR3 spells CSVEDRTNTGELFF. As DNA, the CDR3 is TGCAGCGTTGAAGATCGAACAAACACCGGGGAGCTGTTTTTT.

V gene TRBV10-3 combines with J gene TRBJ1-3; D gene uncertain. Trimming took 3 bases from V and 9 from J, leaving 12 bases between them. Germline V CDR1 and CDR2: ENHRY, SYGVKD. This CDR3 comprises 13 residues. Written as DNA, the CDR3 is TGTGCCATCAGTGAATCGCTCTACGGCACCATATATTTT. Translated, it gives CAISESLYGTIYF.

CDR3 protein: CAIRVGGPYEQYF. The CDR3, as DNA: TGTGCCATCAGGGTGGGGGGCCCTTACGAGCAGTACTTC. The genes are TRBV10-3 and TRBJ2-7, with D perhaps TRBD1 or TRBD2 (6 bases each). The CDR3 has 13 residues. Germline loops: CDR1 ENHRY, CDR2 SYGVKD. V was pared by 6 bases and J by 4 bases, with 13 bases between.

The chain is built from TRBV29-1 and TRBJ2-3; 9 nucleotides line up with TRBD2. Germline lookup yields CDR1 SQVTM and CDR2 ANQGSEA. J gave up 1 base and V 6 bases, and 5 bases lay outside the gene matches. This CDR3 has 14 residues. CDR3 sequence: CSVQVAGGTDTQYF. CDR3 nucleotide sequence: TGCAGCGTACAGGTAGCGGGGGGCACAGATACGCAGTATTTT.

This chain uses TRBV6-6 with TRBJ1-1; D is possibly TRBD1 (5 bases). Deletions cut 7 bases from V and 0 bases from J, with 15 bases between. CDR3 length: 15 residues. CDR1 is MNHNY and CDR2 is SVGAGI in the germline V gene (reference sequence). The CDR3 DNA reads TGTGCCAGCACCAAGGAGGGGATGATGAACACTGAAGCTTTCTTT. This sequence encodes CASTKEGMMNTEAFF.

The CDR3 region has the DNA TGTGCCAGCAGCCATGGAGACCTAGGTCCAGATACGCAGTATTTT. Amino acid sequence: CASSHGDLGPDTQYF. The chain combines TRBV7-8 with TRBJ2-3; D uncertain. The V gene's germline CDR1 is SGHVS and CDR2 FQNEAQ. The V and J ends lost 5 bases and 4 bases respectively, with 16 bases between them. This CDR3 spans 15 amino acids.

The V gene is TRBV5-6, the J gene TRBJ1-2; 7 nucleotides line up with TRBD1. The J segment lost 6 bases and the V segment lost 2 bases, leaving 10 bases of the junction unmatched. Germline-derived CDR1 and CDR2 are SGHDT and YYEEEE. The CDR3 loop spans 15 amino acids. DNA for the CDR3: TGTGCCAGCAGCTTTAGGGACAGCACCTACAATGGCTACACCTTC. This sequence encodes CASSFRDSTYNGYTF.